The 8 T cell receptor beta chains presented below share a single source sample, sequenced in a study of T cell repertoires in cytomegalovirus infection. No antigen has been identified for these receptors. MiXCR was run by TCRdb on the reads, yielding one entry per CDR3 protein. The sample yields around 540,000 distinct CDR3 sequences, roughly a third seen once. The specimen comprised cultured PBMCs, sampled from culture after CMV antigen stimulation. The receptors come from a human donor in good health (CMV status not recorded). Some clones in this sample may be carry-over from other donors' samples.

This clonotype has a handful of counts. The J gene is TRBJ2-1, the V gene TRBV10-3, with 8 bases matching TRBD2. The CDR3 has 17 amino acids. Germline CDR1 is ENHRY and CDR2 is SYGVKD. J was trimmed by 8 bases and V by 3 bases; bases with no gene match: 15. The CDR3 DNA is TGTGCCATCAGTGAAATTAGCTTGAGCGGGAGAAGAGATGAGCAGTTCTTC. This encodes CAISEISLSGRRDEQFF.

This clonotype occurred a few times. V gene TRBV20-1 combines with J gene TRBJ2-7; D perhaps matches TRBD2 (6 bases). The CDR3 is made up of 13 amino acids. V dropped 5 bases and J dropped 2 bases, with 13 bases sitting between them. Looked up from germline, CDR1 is DFQATT and CDR2 is SNEGSKA (reference sequence). Here the CDR3 DNA reads TGCAGTGCTCCTCCGGGACTTACCTACGAGCAGTACTTC. It encodes CSAPPGLTYEQYF.

This chain connects TRBV7-2 to TRBJ2-1; TRBD2 matches at 12 bases. CDR1 is SGHTA, CDR2 FQGNSA, per germline. The CDR3 runs to 16 residues. V lost 3 bases, J lost 6 bases, and 6 bases stayed unmatched. CDR3 DNA sequence: TGTGCCAGCAGCTTGTACCCTAGCGGGGGGGTCAATGAGCAGTTCTTC. Protein product: CASSLYPSGGVNEQFF.

This clonotype was detected many times. This chain connects TRBV5-1 to TRBJ2-5, with TRBD2 identical over 11 bases. This CDR3 has 15 amino acids. The V gene's germline CDR1 is SGHRS and CDR2 YFSETQ. The junction had 4 bases not matched to a gene; V was cut back by 3 bases and J by 3 bases. The CDR3 region is CASSSGLAGEETQYF. In DNA, the CDR3 is TGCGCCAGCAGCTCAGGACTAGCGGGTGAAGAGACCCAGTACTTC.

Only a few counts were recorded for this clonotype. CDR3 protein: CASSQVVGFSYEQYF. CDR3 bases: TGCGCCAGCAGCCAAGTAGTCGGCTTCTCCTACGAGCAGTACTTC. This chain links TRBV4-1 with TRBJ2-7; D gene uncertain. The CDR3 has 15 amino acids. Germline CDR1 is MGHRA and CDR2 is YSYEKL. Trimming left V 1 base short and J 0 bases short, with 10 bases between.

The J gene is TRBJ1-1, the V gene TRBV11-2; 7 nucleotides agree with TRBD1. J gave up 7 bases and V 5 bases, and 13 bases lay outside the gene matches. The CDR3 is 15 residues long. Germline CDR1 is SGHAT and CDR2 is FQNNGV. This CDR3 is CASSPFGGGLDEAFF. CDR3 bases: TGTGCCAGCAGCCCCTTTGGAGGGGGCTTAGATGAAGCTTTCTTT. Supplemented by reference TRBV11-2 and TRBJ1-1, the full variable domain reads EAGVAQSPRYKIIEKRQSVAFWCNPISGHATLYWYQQILGQGPKLLIQFQNNGVVDDSQLPKDRFSAERLKGVDSTLKIQPAKLEDSAVYLCASSPFGGGLDEAFFGQGTRLTVV.

The rearrangement joins TRBV12-3 or TRBV12-4 to TRBJ1-2; D not certain. CDR3 length: 13 amino acids. V lost 6 bases, J lost 3 bases, and 11 bases lay in between. This CDR3 is CASSPTSYYGYTF. In DNA form, the CDR3 reads TGTGCCAGCAGCCCGACATCCTACTATGGCTACACCTTC.

The chain combines TRBV18 with TRBJ2-1; 10 bases are a match to TRBD1. CDR1 and CDR2 from the germline V gene are KGHSH and LQKENI. The CDR3 runs to 15 residues. After removal of 3 bases from V and 5 bases from J, the junction contained 4 bases not matched to a gene. The CDR3 loop is CASSPPTGGNNEQFF. The DNA of the CDR3 is TGTGCCAGCTCACCCCCGACAGGGGGCAACAATGAGCAGTTCTTC.